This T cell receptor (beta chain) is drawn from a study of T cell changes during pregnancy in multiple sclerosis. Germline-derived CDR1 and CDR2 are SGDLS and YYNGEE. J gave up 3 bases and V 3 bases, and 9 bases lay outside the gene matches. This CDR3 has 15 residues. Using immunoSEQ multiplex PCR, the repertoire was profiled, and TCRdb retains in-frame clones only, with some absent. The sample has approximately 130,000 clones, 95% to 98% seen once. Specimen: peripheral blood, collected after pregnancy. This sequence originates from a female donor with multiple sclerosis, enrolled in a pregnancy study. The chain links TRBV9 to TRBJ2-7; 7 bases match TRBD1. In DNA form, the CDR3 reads TGTGCCAGCAGCGCAGCCCCGGGACAGATCTACGAGCAGTACTTC. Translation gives CASSAAPGQIYEQYF.